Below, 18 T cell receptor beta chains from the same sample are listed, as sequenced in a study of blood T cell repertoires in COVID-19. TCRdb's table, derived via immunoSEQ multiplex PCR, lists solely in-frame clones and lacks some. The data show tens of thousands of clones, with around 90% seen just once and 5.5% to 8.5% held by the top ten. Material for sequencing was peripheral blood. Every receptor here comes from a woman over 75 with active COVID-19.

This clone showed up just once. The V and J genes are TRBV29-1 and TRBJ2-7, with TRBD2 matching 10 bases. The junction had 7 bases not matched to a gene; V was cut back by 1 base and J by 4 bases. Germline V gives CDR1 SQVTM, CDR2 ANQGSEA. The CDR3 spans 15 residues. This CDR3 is CSVEGQLAGTYEQYF. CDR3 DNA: TGCAGCGTTGAAGGCCAACTAGCGGGGACGTACGAGCAGTACTTC.

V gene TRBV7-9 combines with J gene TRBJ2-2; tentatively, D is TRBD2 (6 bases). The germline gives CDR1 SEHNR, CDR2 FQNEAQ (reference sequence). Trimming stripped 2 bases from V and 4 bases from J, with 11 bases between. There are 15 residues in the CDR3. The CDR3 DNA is TGTGCCAGCAGCTTAACCCGGGAGCCCACCGGGGAGCTGTTTTTT. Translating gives CASSLTREPTGELFF.

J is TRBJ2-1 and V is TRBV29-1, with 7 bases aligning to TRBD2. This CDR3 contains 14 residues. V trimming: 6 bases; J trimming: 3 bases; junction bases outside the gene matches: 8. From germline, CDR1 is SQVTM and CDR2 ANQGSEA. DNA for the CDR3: TGCAGCGTCCGTGGCGGGAGAGTCTACAATGAGCAGTTCTTC. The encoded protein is CSVRGGRVYNEQFF.

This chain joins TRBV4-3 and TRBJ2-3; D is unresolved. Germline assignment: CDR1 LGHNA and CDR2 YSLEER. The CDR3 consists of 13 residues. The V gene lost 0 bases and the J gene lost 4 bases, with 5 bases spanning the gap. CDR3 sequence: CASSQDPADTQYF. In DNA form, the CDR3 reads TGCGCCAGCAGCCAAGACCCGGCAGATACGCAGTATTTT.

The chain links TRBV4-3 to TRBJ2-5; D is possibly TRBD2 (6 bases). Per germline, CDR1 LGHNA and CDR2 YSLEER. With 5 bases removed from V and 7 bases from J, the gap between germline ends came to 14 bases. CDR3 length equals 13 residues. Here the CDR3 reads CASSVSAGGTQYF. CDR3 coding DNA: TGCGCCAGCAGCGTAAGCGCCGGGGGGACCCAGTACTTC.

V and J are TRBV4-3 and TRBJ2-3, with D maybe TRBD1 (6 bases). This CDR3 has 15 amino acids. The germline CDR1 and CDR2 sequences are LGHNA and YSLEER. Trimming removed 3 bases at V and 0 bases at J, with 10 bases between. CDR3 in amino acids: CASSQDSYSTDTQYF. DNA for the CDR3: TGCGCCAGCAGCCAGGACAGTTATAGCACAGATACGCAGTATTTT.

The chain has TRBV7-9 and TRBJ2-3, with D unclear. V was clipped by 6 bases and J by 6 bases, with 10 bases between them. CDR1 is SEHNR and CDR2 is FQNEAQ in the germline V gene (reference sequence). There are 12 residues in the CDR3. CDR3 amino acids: CASSSNQDTQYF. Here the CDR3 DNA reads TGTGCCAGCAGTTCCAATCAGGATACGCAGTATTTT.

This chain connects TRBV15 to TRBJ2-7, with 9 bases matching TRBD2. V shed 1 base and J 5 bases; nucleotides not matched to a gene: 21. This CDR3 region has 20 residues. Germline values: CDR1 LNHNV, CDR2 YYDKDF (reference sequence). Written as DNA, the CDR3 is TGTGCCACCAGCAGAGGGGCGGGGGCGCGCTTTAGCGGGAGAAGGGACGAGCAGTACTTC. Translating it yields CATSRGAGARFSGRRDEQYF. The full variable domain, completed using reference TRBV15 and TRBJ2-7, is DAMVIQNPRYQVTQFGKPVTLSCSQTLNHNVMYWYQQKSSQAPKLLFHYYDKDFNNEADTPDNFQSRRPNTSFCFLDIRSPGLGDTAMYLCATSRGAGARFSGRRDEQYFGPGTRLTVT.

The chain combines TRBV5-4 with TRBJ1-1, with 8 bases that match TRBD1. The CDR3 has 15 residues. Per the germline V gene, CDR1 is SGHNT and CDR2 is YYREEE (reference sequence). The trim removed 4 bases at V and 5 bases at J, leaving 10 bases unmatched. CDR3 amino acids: CASSLGQGGETEAFF. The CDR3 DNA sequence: TGTGCCAGCAGCCTCGGACAGGGAGGGGAGACTGAAGCTTTCTTT.

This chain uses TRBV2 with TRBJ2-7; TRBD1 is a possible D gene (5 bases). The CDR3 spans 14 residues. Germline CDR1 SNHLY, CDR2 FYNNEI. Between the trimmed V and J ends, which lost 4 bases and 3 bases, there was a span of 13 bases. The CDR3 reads CASSVVTVDYEQYF. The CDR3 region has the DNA TGTGCCAGCAGTGTTGTGACAGTGGACTACGAGCAGTACTTC.

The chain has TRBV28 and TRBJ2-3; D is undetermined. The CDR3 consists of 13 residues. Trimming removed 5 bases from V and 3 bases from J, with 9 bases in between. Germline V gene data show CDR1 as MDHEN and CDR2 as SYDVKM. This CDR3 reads CASSLQWTDTQYF. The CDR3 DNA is TGTGCCAGCAGTCTACAGTGGACAGATACGCAGTATTTT.

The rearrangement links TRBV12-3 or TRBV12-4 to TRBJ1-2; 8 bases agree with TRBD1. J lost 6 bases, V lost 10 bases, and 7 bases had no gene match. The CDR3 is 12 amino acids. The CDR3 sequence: CATTTGVDGYTF. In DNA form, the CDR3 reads TGTGCCACCACGACAGGGGTTGATGGCTACACCTTC.

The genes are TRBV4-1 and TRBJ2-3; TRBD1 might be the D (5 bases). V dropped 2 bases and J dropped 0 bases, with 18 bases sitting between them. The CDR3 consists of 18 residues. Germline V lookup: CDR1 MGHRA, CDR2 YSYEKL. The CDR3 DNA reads TGCGCCAGCAGCCAACGAATTTCACAGGAGACTAGCACAGATACGCAGTATTTT. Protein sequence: CASSQRISQETSTDTQYF.

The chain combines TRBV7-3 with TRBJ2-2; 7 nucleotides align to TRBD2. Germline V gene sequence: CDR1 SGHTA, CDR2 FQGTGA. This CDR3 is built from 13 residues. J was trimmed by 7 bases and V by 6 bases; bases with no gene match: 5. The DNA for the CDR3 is TGTGCCAGCAGACTCACTAGCGTCGGGGAGCTGTTTTTT. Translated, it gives CASRLTSVGELFF.

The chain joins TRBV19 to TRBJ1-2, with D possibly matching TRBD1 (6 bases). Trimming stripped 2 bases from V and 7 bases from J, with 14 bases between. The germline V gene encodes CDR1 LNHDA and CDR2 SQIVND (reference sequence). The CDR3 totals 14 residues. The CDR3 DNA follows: TGTGCCAGTAGTATATACGGGGGGCGGCCTGGCTACACCTTC. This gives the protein CASSIYGGRPGYTF.

In DNA, the CDR3 is TGTGCCAGCAGCTTATATCGGGAATACGAGCAGTACTTC. This encodes CASSLYREYEQYF. V gene TRBV7-2 combines with J gene TRBJ2-7; TRBD2 might be the D (5 bases). The germline V gene has CDR1 SGHTA and CDR2 FQGNSA. V was pared by 2 bases and J by 4 bases, with 9 bases between. The CDR3 has 13 residues.

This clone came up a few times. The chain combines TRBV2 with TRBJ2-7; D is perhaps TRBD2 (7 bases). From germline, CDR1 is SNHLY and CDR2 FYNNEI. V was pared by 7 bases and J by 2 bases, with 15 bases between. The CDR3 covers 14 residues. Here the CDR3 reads CASTQAGAPYEQYF. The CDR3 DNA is TGTGCCAGCACCCAGGCGGGGGCCCCCTACGAGCAGTACTTC. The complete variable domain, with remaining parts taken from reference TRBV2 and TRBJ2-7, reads EPEVTQTPSHQVTQMGQEVILRCVPISNHLYFYWYRQILGQKVEFLVSFYNNEISEKSEIFDDQFSVERPDGSNFTLKIRSTKLEDSAMYFCASTQAGAPYEQYFGPGTRLTVT.

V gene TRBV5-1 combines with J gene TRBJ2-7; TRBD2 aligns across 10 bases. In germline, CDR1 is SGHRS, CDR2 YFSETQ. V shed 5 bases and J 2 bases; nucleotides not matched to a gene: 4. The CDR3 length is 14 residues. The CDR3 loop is CASSRTSGTYEQYF. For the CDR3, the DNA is TGCGCCAGCAGTCGGACTAGCGGTACCTACGAGCAGTACTTC. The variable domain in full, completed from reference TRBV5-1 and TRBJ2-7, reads KAGVTQTPRYLIKTRGQQVTLSCSPISGHRSVSWYQQTPGQGLQFLFEYFSETQRNKGNFPGRFSGRQFSNSRSEMNVSTLELGDSALYLCASSRTSGTYEQYFGPGTRLTVT.